The entry below describes one T cell receptor (beta chain). This clonotype was seen at least ten times. Its antigen specificity is not known. There are no base qualities to consult, and no much larger clone falls within one base. Genomic DNA was used as template for profiling of TCR beta VDJ combinations and CDR3 sequences. An Illumina HiSeq 2000 was used for TCR repertoire sequencing. Per the authors' processing: Repertoires were assessed using TRBV/TRBJ rearrangement plots, CDR3 size and DJ length profiles, and Simpson's diversity index. The most abundant DNA sequence in the deep sequencing data was taken as the immunodominant clone. CDR3 amino acid sequences were checked for sharing between subjects and were compared against published repertoires and the VDJdb database. TCRdb reanalyzed the raw reads on its own, using fastp at Q25 for trimming and MiXCR for clone calling, and kept in-frame beta chains. Rows matching on CDR3 protein sequence are summarized as one entry with the most common DNA and genes. TCRdb, rather than the study authors, made the V and J calls. The sample table lists 100,000 to 150,000 distinct CDR3 sequences, roughly 55% of them with a count of one. The biggest ten clones account for 25% to 30% of the sample.

The entry originates in a study of CD8+CD57+ T cells in acquired aplastic anemia (dated by TCRdb to the late 2010s). About the study as a whole: DNA extracted from sorted CD4+ and CD8+ cells had a mean of approximately 3.5 ug, with a range of roughly 0.18 to 27.4 ug. CD8+CD57+ expansion was defined as a frequency above the mean frequency observed in healthy subjects.

The investigation overall reported the following: Between patients and healthy controls, no significant difference in CD8+ Simpson's diversity was found (P=0.060). Roughly 30 CD8+ CDR3 sequences were found to be shared between patients and controls, but these sequences appeared to be highly expressed in patients and within the immunodominant clones of the patients.

Flow cytometry had shown CD8+CD57+ cell expansion in the patients selected for sequencing. Every patient had a diagnosis of severe acquired aplastic anemia based on International Study of Aplastic Anemia and Agranulocytosis and Camitta criteria. No patient had received any therapy when blood was sampled. In the study, sorted CD4+ and CD8+ blood T cells from patients with severe aplastic anemia and from healthy subjects underwent deep sequencing of TCR repertoires. Patients were enrolled in the USA under clinicaltrials.gov protocols 00001620, 01623167, 00001397, 00071045, 00081523 and 00961064. Ficoll-Paque density gradient centrifugation was used to isolate peripheral blood mononuclear cells. CD4+ and CD8+ T cells were sorted by FACS or magnetic beads before DNA extraction. The CDR1 and CDR2 encoded by the germline V gene are SGHTA and FQGNSA. V is reduced by 2 bases and J by 6 bases, leaving a spacing of 8 bases between them. The CDR3 goes from the cysteine to the phenylalanine over 13 residues. Only CDR3 DNA is held: 39 bases, read in frame from base 1.

The TCR sequence derives from a human donor with aplastic anemia. Sequencing input: sorted CD4+, CD8+, or CD8+CD57+ T cells (not recorded which) from PBMCs. The chain is assembled from TRBV7-2 and TRBJ1-5, with no D gene named confidently. The CDR3 protein: CASSLTSAQPQHF. The nucleotide sequence is given as TGTGCCAGCAGCTTAACGTCAGCTCAGCCCCAGCATTTT.